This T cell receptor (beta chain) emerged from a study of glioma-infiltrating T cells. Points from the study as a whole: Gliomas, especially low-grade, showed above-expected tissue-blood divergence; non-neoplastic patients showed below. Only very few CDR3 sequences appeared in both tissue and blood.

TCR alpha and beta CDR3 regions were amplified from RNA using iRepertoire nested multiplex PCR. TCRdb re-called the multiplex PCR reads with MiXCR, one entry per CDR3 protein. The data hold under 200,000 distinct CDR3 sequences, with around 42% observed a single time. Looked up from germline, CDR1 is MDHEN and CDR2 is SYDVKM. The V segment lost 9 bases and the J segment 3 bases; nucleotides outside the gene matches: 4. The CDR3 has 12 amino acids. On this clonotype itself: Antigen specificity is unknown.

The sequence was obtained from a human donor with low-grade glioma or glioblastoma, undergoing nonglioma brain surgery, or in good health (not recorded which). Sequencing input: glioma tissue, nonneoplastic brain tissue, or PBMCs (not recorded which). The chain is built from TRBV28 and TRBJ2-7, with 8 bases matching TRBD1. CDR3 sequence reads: CARRTGGYEQYF. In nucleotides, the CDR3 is TGTGCCAGAAGAACAGGGGGCTACGAGCAGTACTTC.